This TCR beta chain was captured in a study of blood T cell repertoires in COVID-19. Study-level background: Samples came from the United States, Italy and Spain, spanning acute and convalescent COVID-19. The analysed material was cDNA or gDNA that came from T cells, B-cell-depleted T cells, or PBMCs.

Germline CDR1 SGHNT, CDR2 YYREEE (reference sequence). This CDR3 has 12 residues. V gave up 4 bases and J gave up 4 bases, with 8 bases separating them. Source study methods: Quantification of nucleated cells was approximated via reference gene primer amplification. Only in-frame clones appear in the TCRdb table, and some are missing; sequencing was by immunoSEQ multiplex PCR. V and J calls and clone size are given by that table; D and trimming were obtained from the DNA. The sample has about 60,000 clones, 75% to 90% seen once. The sample comprised peripheral blood. The TCR was taken from a human donor in a cohort sampled during active COVID-19. This chain connects TRBV5-4 to TRBJ1-1, with D hard to call. The CDR3 region is CASSQVGTEAFF. In DNA form, the CDR3 reads TGTGCCAGCAGCCAGGTAGGCACTGAAGCTTTCTTT.